This TCR beta chain was recovered during a study of CD8+ T cells in alopecia areata. Study-wide background: Patients received oral tofacitinib, 5 to 10 mg twice daily, for moderate-to-severe alopecia areata. The percentage of affected scalp area served as the score of severity for treated patients. Overall study findings and caveats: Tofacitinib yielded significantly lower scalp clonality and fewer expanded CD8+ clones among the top 100.

Comment on this clone: The antigen remains undetermined. Other DNA sequences in the sample encode the same CDR3.

RNA was extracted and reverse transcribed into cDNA as the sequencing template. The data were produced by immunoSEQ multiplex PCR, yet TCRdb's version contains in-frame clones alone and is incomplete. Altogether 200,000 or so clones are present, roughly 60% being singletons, with the ten largest covering about 5.1%. Germline V gene data show CDR1 as SEHNR and CDR2 as FQNEAQ (reference sequence). This CDR3 is 11 amino acids long. The V end lost 5 bases, the J end lost 5 bases, and 6 bases lay between the germline ends. Treatment reported: oral pan-JAK inhibitor, 5-10 mg twice daily. From alopecia areata patients, lesional scalp punch biopsies and peripheral blood were collected.

The sample here was CD4+ T cells sorted from blood, taken at week 24, from a patient treated with tofacitinib. The chain has TRBV7-9 and TRBJ2-5; D uncertain. The clonotype comes from a human donor with alopecia areata. CDR3: CASSPRETQYF. The CDR3 DNA reads TGTGCCAGCAGCCCACGGGAGACCCAGTACTTC.